This record covers a single T cell receptor beta chain. Its antigen is not identified. TCRdb's copy holds only in-frame clones and misses some; the assay was immunoSEQ multiplex PCR. The repertoire consists of roughly 45,000 clones, with over 80% occurring once and the leading ten covering roughly 0.51%. This CDR3 has 16 residues. V gave up 7 bases and J gave up 0 bases, with 15 bases separating them. In germline, CDR1 is MNHEY, CDR2 SMNVEV (reference sequence). This specimen belongs to a study of regulatory and conventional T cells in RAG deficiency. Overall study findings and caveats: In Omenn syndrome, Treg and Tconv repertoires overlapped >75%. Shannon entropy fell and Simpson indices rose in RAG-deficient patients.

Genomic DNA came from blood conventional CD4+ T cells gated CD25-low CD127-high. This sample also belongs to another study, concerning regulatory T cells. That source notes: The primer mix had 52 TRBV and 13 TRBJ primers. Regulatory T cells showed the strongest V-J pair restriction and V/J gene skewing among patient repertoires.

This TCR came from a human donor in good health. This chain uses TRBV27 with TRBJ2-2; maybe TRBD2 (6 bases). Source material: CD4+ effector T cells sorted from blood. CDR3 sequence reads: CASTDGGVANTGELFF. In DNA, the CDR3 is TGTGCCAGCACCGATGGAGGGGTTGCGAACACCGGGGAGCTGTTTTTT.